This is a list of T cell receptor beta chains from one sample in a study of CD8+CD57+ T cells in acquired aplastic anemia. TCRdb re-called the reads with MiXCR, one entry per CDR3 protein. Of approximately 380,000 distinct CDR3 sequences in the sample, approximately 70% were seen once. What was sequenced was sorted CD4+, CD8+, or CD8+CD57+ T cells (not recorded which) from PBMCs. The source is a human donor in good health, serving as a control. Both conserved end residues are part of each CDR3.

cdr3_length: 14
j_call: TRBJ1-6
v_call: TRBV7-3
cdr3_aa: CASSSGPTYEQYFF

cdr3_length: 15
j_call: TRBJ2-3
v_call: TRBV27
cdr3_aa: CASMSWGVSTDTQYF

cdr3_length: 13
j_call: TRBJ1-5
v_call: TRBV2
cdr3_aa: CASSESAHQPQHF

cdr3_length: 15
j_call: TRBJ2-2
v_call: TRBV7-2
cdr3_aa: CASSLYRGSNGELFF

cdr3_length: 13
j_call: TRBJ1-2
v_call: TRBV30
cdr3_aa: CAWSPPVNYGYTF

cdr3_length: 17
j_call: TRBJ1-5
v_call: TRBV14
cdr3_aa: CASSQRQGAVVWETQHF

cdr3_length: 15
j_call: TRBJ1-5
v_call: TRBV2
cdr3_aa: CASSLTTGPGQPQHF

cdr3_length: 14
j_call: TRBJ1-5
v_call: TRBV19
cdr3_aa: CASSGTGGHQPQHF

cdr3_length: 12
j_call: TRBJ2-7
v_call: TRBV29-1
cdr3_aa: CSVKDKAYEQYF

cdr3_length: 13
j_call: TRBJ1-6
v_call: TRBV20-1
cdr3_aa: CSAMRQEDSPLHF

cdr3_length: 14
j_call: TRBJ1-4
v_call: TRBV12-3/TRBV12-4
cdr3_aa: CASSFSYSNEKLFF

cdr3_length: 16
j_call: TRBJ1-2
v_call: TRBV20-1
cdr3_aa: CSARHQGAGSDYGYTF

cdr3_length: 15
j_call: TRBJ2-7
v_call: TRBV14
cdr3_aa: CASSQGRQAYYEQYF

cdr3_length: 15
j_call: TRBJ1-5
v_call: TRBV20-1
cdr3_aa: CSARDSRQGDQPQHF

cdr3_length: 15
j_call: TRBJ1-6
v_call: TRBV7-9
cdr3_aa: CASSLPGGNRSPLHF

cdr3_length: 14
j_call: TRBJ1-2
v_call: TRBV5-1
cdr3_aa: CASSPTQGPVGYTF

cdr3_length: 15
j_call: TRBJ2-2
v_call: TRBV7-2
cdr3_aa: CASSLGWGRDGELFF

cdr3_length: 16
j_call: TRBJ2-3
v_call: TRBV7-9
cdr3_aa: CASSLALPAATDTQYF

cdr3_length: 15
j_call: TRBJ2-3
v_call: TRBV20-1
cdr3_aa: CSARGRRRSADTQYF

cdr3_length: 16
j_call: TRBJ1-5
v_call: TRBV5-1
cdr3_aa: CASREGWGAGNQPQHF

cdr3_length: 13
j_call: TRBJ1-6
v_call: TRBV29-1
cdr3_aa: CSVGTGGNSPLHF

cdr3_length: 14
j_call: TRBJ1-4
v_call: TRBV10-3
cdr3_aa: CAISDAGAGEKLFF

cdr3_length: 15
j_call: TRBJ1-5
v_call: TRBV20-1
cdr3_aa: CSAMDYGQGNQPQHF

cdr3_length: 14
j_call: TRBJ2-3
v_call: TRBV5-4
cdr3_aa: CASSWDRGSDTQYF

cdr3_length: 16
j_call: TRBJ2-7
v_call: TRBV7-8
cdr3_aa: CASSLARTQPQHYQYF

cdr3_length: 16
j_call: TRBJ1-6
v_call: TRBV15
cdr3_aa: CATSRDPVRAGSPLHF

cdr3_length: 18
j_call: TRBJ2-1
v_call: TRBV7-6
cdr3_aa: CASSTYFGQGSPYNEQFF

cdr3_length: 13
j_call: TRBJ1-1
v_call: TRBV2
cdr3_aa: CASETGVKTEAFF

cdr3_length: 14
j_call: TRBJ2-3
v_call: TRBV10-3
cdr3_aa: CAISTGDYTDTQYF

cdr3_length: 13
j_call: TRBJ2-3
v_call: TRBV10-3
cdr3_aa: CATLPRDSDTQYF

cdr3_length: 13
j_call: TRBJ2-5
v_call: TRBV7-6
cdr3_aa: CASSFQQQETQYF

cdr3_length: 16
j_call: TRBJ1-6
v_call: TRBV25-1
cdr3_aa: CASSAPAGAGNSPLHF

cdr3_length: 14
j_call: TRBJ2-5
v_call: TRBV2
cdr3_aa: CASTLGQGQETQYF

cdr3_length: 14
j_call: TRBJ2-7
v_call: TRBV20-1
cdr3_aa: CSARLAGGPEEQYF

cdr3_length: 14
j_call: TRBJ1-1
v_call: TRBV20-1
cdr3_aa: CSASIETVNTEAFF

cdr3_length: 12
j_call: TRBJ1-1
v_call: TRBV14
cdr3_aa: CASSDTNTEAFF

cdr3_length: 14
j_call: TRBJ2-5
v_call: TRBV20-1
cdr3_aa: CSAKDVGGGKTQYF